The rows below give T cell receptor beta chains drawn from one sample of a study of cytomegalovirus exposure and HLA in healthy donors. TCRdb's copy holds only in-frame clones and misses some; the assay was immunoSEQ multiplex PCR. The repertoire has 65,000 to 75,000 clones, about 73% of them found once; the top ten carry roughly 10%. Input material: PBMCs. These receptors were collected from a woman aged 60-70 years in good health and CMV-seropositive. CDR3s include the opening cysteine and the closing phenylalanine or tryptophan. The order of the fields is clone size, D gene, J gene, V gene, CDR3 protein, CDR3 DNA. A D gene is named only where the DNA matches it firmly. Part of the rows lack a size; the others show once, few, many or a class for expanded clones.

size: NA; D: TRBD1; J: TRBJ1-2; V: TRBV13; CDR3: CASSPPDRAYAGGYTF; DNA: TGTGCCAGCAGCCCTCCGGACAGGGCATACGCCGGTGGCTACACCTTC
size: few; D: TRBD1; J: TRBJ2-7; V: TRBV19; CDR3: CASSDKTGSSYEQYF; DNA: TGTGCCAGTAGCGACAAGACAGGGTCCTCCTACGAGCAGTACTTC
size: NA; D: NA; J: TRBJ1-4; V: TRBV5-1; CDR3: CASSQYRGLNEKLFF; DNA: TGCGCCAGCAGCCAGTACCGGGGTCTAAATGAAAAACTGTTTTTT
size: NA; D: NA; J: TRBJ1-5; V: TRBV10-3; CDR3: CAIGSGDSNQPQHF; DNA: TGTGCCATCGGGTCAGGCGATAGCAATCAGCCCCAGCATTTT
size: NA; D: NA; J: TRBJ2-5; V: TRBV10-3; CDR3: CAISTGQETQYF; DNA: TGTGCCATCAGTACGGGTCAAGAGACCCAGTACTTC
size: NA; D: TRBD1; J: TRBJ2-7; V: TRBV4-1; CDR3: CASSQDRAGGSEQYF; DNA: TGCGCCAGCAGCCAAGATCGGGCAGGGGGCTCCGAGCAGTACTTC
size: NA; D: NA; J: TRBJ1-6; V: TRBV27; CDR3: CASRGEGYNSPLHF; DNA: TGTGCCAGCAGAGGAGAGGGTTACAATTCACCCCTCCACTTT
size: once; D: TRBD1; J: TRBJ2-5; V: TRBV5-1; CDR3: CASSAGGIQETQYF; DNA: TGCGCCAGCAGCGCAGGGGGAATCCAAGAGACCCAGTACTTC
size: few; D: NA; J: TRBJ1-3; V: TRBV4-1; CDR3: CASSQDPPGLSGNTIYF; DNA: TGCGCCAGCAGCCAAGATCCCCCAGGGCTCTCTGGAAACACCATATATTTT
size: few; D: TRBD1; J: TRBJ1-4; V: TRBV6-1; CDR3: CATTGQGAFKLFF; DNA: TGTGCCACCACTGGACAGGGGGCGTTCAAACTGTTTTTT